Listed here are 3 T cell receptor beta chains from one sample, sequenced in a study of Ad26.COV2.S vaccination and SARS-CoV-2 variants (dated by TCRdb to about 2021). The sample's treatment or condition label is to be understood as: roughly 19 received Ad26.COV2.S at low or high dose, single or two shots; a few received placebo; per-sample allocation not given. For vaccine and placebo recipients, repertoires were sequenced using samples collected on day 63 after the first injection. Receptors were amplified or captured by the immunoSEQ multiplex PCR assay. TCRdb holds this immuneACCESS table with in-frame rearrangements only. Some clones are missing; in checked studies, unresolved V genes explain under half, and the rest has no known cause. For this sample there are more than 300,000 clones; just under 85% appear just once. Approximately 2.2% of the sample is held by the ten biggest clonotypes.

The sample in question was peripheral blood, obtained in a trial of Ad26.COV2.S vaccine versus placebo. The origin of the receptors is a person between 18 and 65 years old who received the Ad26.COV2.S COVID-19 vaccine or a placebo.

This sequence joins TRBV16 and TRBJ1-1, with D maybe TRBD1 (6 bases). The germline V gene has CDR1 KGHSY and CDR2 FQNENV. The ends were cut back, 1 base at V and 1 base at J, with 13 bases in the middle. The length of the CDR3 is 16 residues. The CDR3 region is CASSQFDRPGNTEAFF. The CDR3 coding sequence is TGTGCCAGCAGCCAATTTGACAGGCCTGGGAACACTGAAGCTTTCTTT.

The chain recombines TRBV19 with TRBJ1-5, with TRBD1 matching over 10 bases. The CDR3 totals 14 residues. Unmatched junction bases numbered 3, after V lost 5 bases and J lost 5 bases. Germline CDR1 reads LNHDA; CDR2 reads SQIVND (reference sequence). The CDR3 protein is CASSWDRGYQPQHF. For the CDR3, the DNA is TGTGCCAGTAGTTGGGACAGGGGTTATCAGCCCCAGCATTTT.

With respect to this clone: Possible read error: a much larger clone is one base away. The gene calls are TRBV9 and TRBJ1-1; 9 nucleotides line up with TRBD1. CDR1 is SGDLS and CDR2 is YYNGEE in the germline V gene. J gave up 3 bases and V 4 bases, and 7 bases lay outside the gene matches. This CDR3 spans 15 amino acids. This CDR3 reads CASSPGTGWDTEAFF. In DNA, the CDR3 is TGTGCCAGCAGCCCCGGGACAGGGTGGGACACTGAAGCTTTCTTT.